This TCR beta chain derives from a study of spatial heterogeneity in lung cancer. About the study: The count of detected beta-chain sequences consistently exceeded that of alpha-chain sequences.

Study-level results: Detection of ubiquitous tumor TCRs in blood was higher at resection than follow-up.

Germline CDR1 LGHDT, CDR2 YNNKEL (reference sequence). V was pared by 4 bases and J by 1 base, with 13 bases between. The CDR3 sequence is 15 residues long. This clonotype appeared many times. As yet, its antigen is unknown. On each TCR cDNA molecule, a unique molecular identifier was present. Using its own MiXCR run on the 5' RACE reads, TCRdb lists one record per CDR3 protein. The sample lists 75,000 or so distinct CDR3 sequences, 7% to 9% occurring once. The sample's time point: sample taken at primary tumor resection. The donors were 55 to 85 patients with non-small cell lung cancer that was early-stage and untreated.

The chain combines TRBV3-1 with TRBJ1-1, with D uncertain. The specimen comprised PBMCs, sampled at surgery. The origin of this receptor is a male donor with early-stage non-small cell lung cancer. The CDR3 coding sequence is TGTGCCAGCAGCCCATACAGTGAACCGAACACTGAAGCTTTCTTT. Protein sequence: CASSPYSEPNTEAFF.